This T cell receptor beta chain appears in the sequencing data of a study of T cell clonotyping in hematopoietic cell transplantation. Profiling relied on immunoSEQ multiplex PCR, and the TCRdb table lists in-frame clones only, not all of them. The table has under 5,000 clones, approximately 96% seen once; the top ten hold approximately 2.6%. In this sample, this clone turned up a few times. Sequencing was performed on PBMCs, taken 100 days after allogeneic stem cell transplant. The source is a male patient aged 35-50 years who had an allogeneic stem cell transplant from a related donor, so the T cells may come from the graft donor. Some clones in this sample may be carry-over from other donors' samples.

CDR3 loop: CASSLPPPNTEAFF. The CDR3 nucleotides are TGTGCCAGCAGCCTCCCACCCCCGAACACTGAAGCTTTCTTT. V and J are TRBV27 and TRBJ1-1; D is undetermined. Trimming took 6 bases from V and 1 from J, leaving 12 bases between them. CDR1 MNHEY and CDR2 SMNVEV come from the germline V gene (reference sequence). There are 14 residues in the CDR3.